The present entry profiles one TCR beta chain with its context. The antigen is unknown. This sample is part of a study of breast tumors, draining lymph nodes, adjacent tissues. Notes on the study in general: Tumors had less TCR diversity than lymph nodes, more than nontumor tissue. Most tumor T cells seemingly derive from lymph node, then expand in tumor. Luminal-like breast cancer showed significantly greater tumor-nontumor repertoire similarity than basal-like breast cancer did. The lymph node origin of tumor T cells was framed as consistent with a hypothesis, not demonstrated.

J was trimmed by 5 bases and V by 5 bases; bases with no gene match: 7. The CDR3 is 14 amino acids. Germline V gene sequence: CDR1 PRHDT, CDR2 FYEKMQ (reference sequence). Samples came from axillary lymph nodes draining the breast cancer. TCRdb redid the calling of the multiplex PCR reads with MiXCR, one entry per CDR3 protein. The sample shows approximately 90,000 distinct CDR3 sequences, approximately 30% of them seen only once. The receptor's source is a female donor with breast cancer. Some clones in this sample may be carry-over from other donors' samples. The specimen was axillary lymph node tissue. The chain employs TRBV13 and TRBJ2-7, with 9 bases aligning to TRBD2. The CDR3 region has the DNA TGTGCCAGCAGCGGTACCGGGACTAGCCACGAGCAGTACTTC. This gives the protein CASSGTGTSHEQYF.